This record looks at one TCR beta chain sequence and its context. Its specificity is unknown. This entry comes from a study of T cell responses to AZD1222 COVID-19 vaccine. General study points: White British ancestry dominated among donors, who included more females, and clonal diversity was possibly underestimated. All repertoire sampling was performed exclusively after the peak T cell response. Spike was spanned by vaccine-associated CD4 TCRs, with dominance at 160-218 and 743-854.

Generated by immunoSEQ multiplex PCR, the TCRdb table keeps only in-frame clones and is missing some. The sample shows about 48,000 clones, about nine tenths of them seen only once. This TCR derives from an adult who received the AZD1222 COVID-19 vaccine. Specimen: peripheral blood, collected 28 days after the second AZD1222 dose.

As DNA, the CDR3 is TGTGCCAGCAGCGACGTTACCGAGCAGTACTTC. Protein product: CASSDVTEQYF. This chain joins TRBV3-1 (or the pseudogene TRBV3-2) and TRBJ2-7; D remains unclear. This CDR3 has 11 residues. V gave up 5 bases and J gave up 6 bases, with 8 bases separating them. CDR1 and CDR2 (germline): LGHDT, YNNKEL (reference sequence).